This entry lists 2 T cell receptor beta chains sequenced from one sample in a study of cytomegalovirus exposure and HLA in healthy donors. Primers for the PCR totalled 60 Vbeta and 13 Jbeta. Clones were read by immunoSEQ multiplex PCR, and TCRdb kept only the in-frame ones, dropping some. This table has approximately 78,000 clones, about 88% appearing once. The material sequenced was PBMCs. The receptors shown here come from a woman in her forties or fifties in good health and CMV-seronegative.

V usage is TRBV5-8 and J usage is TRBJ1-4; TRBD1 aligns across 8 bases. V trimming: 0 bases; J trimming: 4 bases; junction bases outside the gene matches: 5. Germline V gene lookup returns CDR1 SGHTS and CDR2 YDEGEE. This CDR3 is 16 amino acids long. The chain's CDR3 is CASSLGGDRLNEKLFF. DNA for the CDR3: TGTGCCAGCAGCTTGGGAGGGGACAGGCTTAATGAAAAACTGTTTTTT.

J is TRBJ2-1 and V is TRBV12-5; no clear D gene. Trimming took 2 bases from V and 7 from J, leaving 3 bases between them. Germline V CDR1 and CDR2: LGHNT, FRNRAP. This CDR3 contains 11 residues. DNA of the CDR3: TGTGCTAGTGGTTTGTCTAATGAGCAGTTCTTC. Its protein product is CASGLSNEQFF.